This T cell receptor beta chain stems from a study of OX40 agonist ivuxolimab in advanced cancers. Germline CDR1 and CDR2: SNHLY and FYNNEI. V lost 5 bases to trimming and J lost 3 bases, with 11 bases between them. The CDR3 is 15 residues long. TCRdb's copy holds only in-frame clones and misses some; the assay was immunoSEQ multiplex PCR. Counted here are 45,000 to 50,000 clones, around nine tenths occurring once; the ten biggest clones make up 52%. The rearrangement uses TRBV2 and TRBJ1-6; D is possibly TRBD1 (6 bases). This clonotype was obtained from an adult with an advanced solid tumor such as melanoma, head and neck, liver or kidney cancer. The sequences come from CD4+ or CD8+ T cells sorted from blood, collected in a trial of the OX40 agonist ivuxolimab. The CDR3 reads CASSTTGHYNSPLHF. Here the CDR3 DNA reads TGTGCCAGCAGTACTACAGGGCACTATAATTCACCCCTCCACTTT.